This TCR beta chain was sequenced for a study of blood T cells in healthy people across ages (dated by TCRdb to between 2014 and 2017). In terms of the full investigation: Template switching captured roughly one uniquely barcoded TCR beta cDNA molecule per two T cells in model experiments. Using deep sequencing normalized with unique cDNA molecular identifiers, the study measured how TCR beta repertoire diversity changes with age. The donors were divided into four age groups: young (average roughly 15 years), middle-aged (about 40), aged (about 61) and long-lived (roughly 88). Donors of different ages were randomly distributed across sequencing lanes to avoid experimental bias. The study analyzed two additional independent replicas of 1 million unique cDNA reads from the same blood draw for two donors, one aged 18 to 29 and one aged 80 or older.

Systemically healthy Caucasian individuals from Russia, 39 in total and aged about 6 to 100 years, were included as donors. About 10 milliliters of peripheral blood were collected from each donor into EDTA-treated Vacutainer tubes. PBMCs were isolated by Ficoll-Paque density-gradient centrifugation, with at least 7 million obtained per sample. Trizol reagent was used to extract total RNA from PBMCs, with at least 6 micrograms per sample. The percentages of naive CD45RAhigh/CD27high T cells were determined by flow cytometry on a PBMC aliquot from every donor. CDR1 MNHEY and CDR2 SMNVEV were looked up in the germline V gene (reference sequence). Including the terminal cysteine and phenylalanine, the CDR3 comprises 15 residues. Only the CDR3 part of the read is kept: 45 bases, read in frame from the first base. V was cut back by 7 bases and J by 0 bases, leaving a gap of 16 bases between them. Comment on this clonotype: Its antigen is not yet known. Qualities for individual bases were not recorded, and no much larger clone is one base off.

Library preparation was by 5' RACE. The reads were generated on an Illumina HiSeq 2500. A second PCR of roughly 6 to 11 cycles was run with a J-beta primer mix and a sample-barcoded 5' primer. Each TCR beta cDNA molecule received a unique molecular identifier from a template-switch 5' adaptor carrying 12 random nucleotides. Each sample yielded at least 2.5 million CDR3-containing paired-end reads. The Mint cDNA synthesis kit, primed by a TRBC-specific oligonucleotide, was used to synthesize first-strand cDNA from all RNA. All cDNA was treated with uracil-DNA glycosylase and then went through a first 18-cycle PCR with the universal primers M1SS and BC2_uni_R. On the authors' methods: Normalization of each sample was performed by random selection of 1 million high-quality reads, each carrying a distinct molecular identifier. Reads sharing molecular identifiers were discarded rather than binned into consensus sequences. MiTCR, run with a Q25 quality threshold and the strictest error-elimination algorithm, handled CDR3 identification, clonotype clustering and error correction. Lower-bound total TCR beta diversity was estimated with a nonparametric unseen species model using Euler transformation. The raw public data were reprocessed by TCRdb itself: fastp quality trimming at Q25, MiXCR clonotype calling, in-frame beta chains only. Every distinct CDR3 protein forms one entry, paired with its most common genes and DNA. For this entry, the V and J calls and clone size follow TCRdb and not the study's own pipeline. The sample records over a million distinct CDR3 sequences, 59% of which are singletons. The leading ten clones occupy 6.5% to 8% of the sample.

What the research found in general, with its limitations: Because donor CMV infection status was unknown, age-related changes in expanded clonotypes were potentially confounded. Observed TCR beta diversity per million T cells fell roughly linearly with age, and a significant reduction was already apparent by age roughly 41. There was a strong correlation between observed TCR beta diversity and the percentage of naive T cells measured by flow cytometry. Since profiling was done on bulk unsorted PBMCs, naive and antigen-experienced compartments could not be conclusively compared. Compared with the aged group, the long-lived group had more naive CD4+ T cells, fewer expanded clones and increased TCR diversity, a pattern suggesting age selection. Total diversity estimates from one million sequenced T cells were considered lower bounds and underestimates.

Sequencing input: blood. This TCR was recovered from a man aged 18 to 30 in good health. This chain joins TRBV27 to TRBJ2-7; the D gene identity is not certain. The nucleotide sequence is given as TGTGCCAGCATAGGACGAAGGGAAAACTCCTACGAGCAGTACTTC. The encoded protein is CASIGRRENSYEQYF.